Following are 17 T cell receptor beta chains from one sample sequenced in a study of T cell responses to AZD1222 COVID-19 vaccine. Sequencing was performed with immunoSEQ multiplex PCR; in TCRdb, only in-frame clones are kept and a portion is missing. The sample records 150,000 or so clones, almost 95% being singletons. The sequences come from peripheral blood, collected 28 days after the second AZD1222 dose. The receptors were gathered from an adult who received the AZD1222 COVID-19 vaccine.

The CDR3 sequence is CASSANPSGVDEQFF. The CDR3 coding sequence is TGTGCCAGCAGTGCTAATCCGAGCGGGGTGGATGAGCAGTTCTTC. The chain carries TRBV28 and TRBJ2-1; the match to TRBD2 covers 7 bases. The CDR3 runs to 15 residues. The trim removed 5 bases at V and 8 bases at J, leaving 12 bases unmatched. CDR1 is MDHEN and CDR2 is SYDVKM in the germline V gene.

The chain couples TRBV19 to TRBJ2-5, with D possibly matching TRBD1 (6 bases). CDR3 length: 16 residues. V lost 3 bases, J lost 0 bases, and 14 bases lay in between. The germline CDR1 and CDR2 sequences are LNHDA and SQIVND (reference sequence). The CDR3 here is CASSMGASGYQETQYF. The CDR3, as DNA: TGTGCCAGTAGTATGGGGGCCAGCGGTTACCAAGAGACCCAGTACTTC.

The chain carries TRBV4-2 and TRBJ1-4; possibly TRBD1 for D (6 bases). Germline values: CDR1 LGHNA, CDR2 YNFKEQ. Trimming took 1 base from V and 5 from J, leaving 11 bases between them. The CDR3 extends over 15 amino acids. Here the CDR3 reads CASSQGGRGNEKLFF. The CDR3 nucleotides are TGTGCCAGCAGCCAAGGGGGGCGGGGGAATGAAAAACTGTTTTTT.

V gene TRBV2 combines with J gene TRBJ1-6; perhaps TRBD1 as D (5 bases). This CDR3 is 14 amino acids long. Trimming pared 5 bases from V and 9 bases from J, leaving 14 bases between. Germline V gene sequence: CDR1 SNHLY, CDR2 FYNNEI. CDR3 DNA sequence: TGTGCCAGCAGTCCACGCAAGGGGAGTTCACCCCTCCACTTT. This codes for CASSPRKGSSPLHF.

The V and J genes are TRBV18 and TRBJ1-2, with 7 bases matching TRBD1. The CDR3 spans 14 residues. Germline CDR1 and CDR2: KGHSH and LQKENI. The trim removed 3 bases at V and 2 bases at J, leaving 3 bases unmatched. DNA for the CDR3: TGTGCCAGCTCACCCGTGACAGGGAACTATGGCTACACCTTC. It codes for CASSPVTGNYGYTF.

V usage is TRBV2 and J usage is TRBJ1-2; 7 nucleotides match TRBD1. The germline V gene has CDR1 SNHLY and CDR2 FYNNEI. CDR3 size: 13 residues. With V trimmed by 7 bases and J by 7 bases, 9 bases remained unmatched. Here the CDR3 DNA reads TGTGCCAGCAATCTACAGGGGTTGAGTGGCTACACCTTC. Translating it yields CASNLQGLSGYTF.

The gene calls are TRBV28 and TRBJ1-1, with D possibly being TRBD1 (5 bases). This CDR3 comprises 12 residues. V gave up 6 bases and J gave up 3 bases, with 8 bases separating them. CDR1 and CDR2 (germline): MDHEN, SYDVKM. The CDR3 DNA reads as TGTGCCAGCAGGGGAGGGGACACTGAAGCTTTCTTT. It encodes CASRGGDTEAFF.

The chain recombines TRBV5-4 with TRBJ1-1; TRBD1 matches 7 bases. The length of the CDR3 is 15 residues. Trimming removed 0 bases from V and 1 base from J; junction bases left unmatched: 3. The germline V gene has CDR1 SGHNT and CDR2 YYREEE (reference sequence). In nucleotides, the CDR3 is TGTGCCAGCAGCTTGGAGGGGGCGAAGAACACTGAAGCTTTCTTT. Protein product: CASSLEGAKNTEAFF.

The chain combines TRBV12-3 or TRBV12-4 with TRBJ1-5; TRBD1 matches at 7 bases. CDR3 size: 13 residues. V was pared by 3 bases and J by 5 bases, with 1 base of the junction left unmatched. The CDR3 is CASSLTGYQPQHF. CDR3 nucleotide sequence: TGTGCCAGCAGTTTGACAGGGTATCAGCCCCAGCATTTT.

V gene TRBV7-9 combines with J gene TRBJ1-3, with D perhaps matching TRBD1 (6 bases). From germline, CDR1 is SEHNR and CDR2 FQNEAQ (reference sequence). The V gene lost 5 bases and the J gene lost 0 bases, with 14 bases spanning the gap. This CDR3 is built from 16 residues. The CDR3 region is CASSPHNRVSGNTIYF. CDR3 coding DNA: TGTGCCAGCAGCCCCCACAACAGGGTCTCTGGAAACACCATATATTTT.

This clone was counted a single time. The chain uses TRBV27 and TRBJ2-1, with D possibly being TRBD2 (6 bases). This CDR3 has 14 amino acids. Germline CDR1 and CDR2: MNHEY and SMNVEV (reference sequence). The V gene lost 9 bases and the J gene lost 5 bases, with 17 bases spanning the gap. DNA of the CDR3: TGTGCCAGTTCGGGATCAGCGGGCCACAATGAGCAGTTCTTC. Encoded protein: CASSGSAGHNEQFF.

About this clone itself: An end of the junction does not agree with germline; a read error may underlie this. J is TRBJ2-2 and V is TRBV7-3; 9 nucleotides match TRBD1. Germline loops: CDR1 SGHTA, CDR2 FQGTGA. The CDR3 extends over 16 amino acids. The CDR3 DNA reads TGTGCCAGCAGCCTAACAGGGGGCTGGGACACCGGGGAGCTGTTTTTT. This sequence encodes CASSLTGGWDTGELFF.

The chain joins TRBV2 to TRBJ2-7; TRBD1 matches 9 bases. J lost 5 bases, V lost 2 bases, and 7 bases had no gene match. Germline-derived CDR1 and CDR2 are SNHLY and FYNNEI. The CDR3 is 15 amino acids. The CDR3 sequence: CASSELGQGIHEQYF. The CDR3 DNA reads TGTGCCAGCAGTGAACTGGGACAGGGTATCCACGAGCAGTACTTC.

This clone was observed a handful of times. This chain uses TRBV2 with TRBJ1-3; D remains ambiguous. The ends were cut back, 7 bases at V and 0 bases at J, with 7 bases in the middle. The CDR3 has 13 residues. Germline CDR1 is SNHLY and CDR2 is FYNNEI. The CDR3 loop reads CASTSDSGNTIYF. The DNA for the CDR3 is TGTGCCAGCACTTCAGACTCTGGAAACACCATATATTTT.

In this sample, this clone turned up once. This chain connects TRBV29-1 to TRBJ1-2, with 10 bases identical to TRBD1. Germline CDR1 SQVTM, CDR2 ANQGSEA. The ends lost 7 bases at V and 10 bases at J; junction bases unmatched: 9. This CDR3 contains 12 residues. CDR3 in DNA: TGCAGCGCCGGACAGGGGGATACTTCCTACACCTTC. This translates into CSAGQGDTSYTF.

This sequence joins TRBV27 and TRBJ2-2; no definite D call. Germline V gene data show CDR1 as MNHEY and CDR2 as SMNVEV (reference sequence). This CDR3 contains 16 residues. Trimming stripped 2 bases from V and 4 bases from J, with 14 bases between. The CDR3 DNA follows: TGTGCCAGCAGTTTAACGTGGGCAGGAGCCACCGGGGAGCTGTTTTTT. Translated: CASSLTWAGATGELFF.

V is TRBV6-6 and J is TRBJ2-2; TRBD1 matches 7 bases. Trimming cost V 6 bases and J 4 bases; bases outside gene matches: 11. The germline gives CDR1 MNHNY, CDR2 SVGAGI (reference sequence). CDR3 length equals 16 residues. The CDR3 loop is CASRKIMTGTTGELFF. The CDR3 DNA reads as TGTGCCAGCAGGAAAATTATGACAGGGACCACCGGGGAGCTGTTTTTT.